The table lists the clone carrying this T cell receptor beta chain with a few counts. The data derive from a study of T-cell reconstitution after alpha-beta-depleted transplantation in children. Using unique molecular identifiers, the investigators prepared the TCRbeta library. TCRdb reprocessed the PCR reads via MiXCR and lists one record per CDR3 protein. The repertoire holds about 980,000 distinct CDR3 sequences, about 29% seen once, with over 25% in the top ten. CDR1 is MNHEY, CDR2 SVGAGI, per germline. Trimming removed 2 bases from V and 7 bases from J; junction bases left unmatched: 10. The CDR3 sequence is 16 residues long.

The starting material was PBMCs, mostly from graft donor cells, obtained 360 days after TCRalphabeta/CD19-depleted stem cell transplant. J is TRBJ2-2 and V is TRBV6-5; 7 bases line up with TRBD1. This TCR was sampled from a boy less than two years old who had a stem cell transplant for SCID, so the T cells may come from the graft donor. Here the CDR3 DNA reads TGTGCCAGCAGTTACCAAACAGGGGTCAGGGGCGGGGAGCTGTTTTTT. Translating it yields CASSYQTGVRGGELFF.